This entry lists 20 T cell receptor beta chains sequenced from one sample in a study of human T cells and chemical hapten exposure. As for time point: healthy volunteer bleed at 6 weeks. Whole blood, unfractionated, served as the material for total RNA extraction. TCRdb passed the RACE reads through MiXCR, listing each CDR3 protein once. Of roughly 80,000 distinct CDR3 sequences listed, around 9.4% were seen once; the top ten hold about 1.5%. Sequenced sample: whole blood. These receptors all come from a female donor in good health. Some clones in this sample may be carry-over from other donors' samples.

As concerns this clonotype: This could be a read error, since a much larger clone is one nucleotide away. This chain joins TRBV14 and TRBJ2-4; TRBD1 matches at 7 bases. CDR1 and CDR2 from the germline V gene are SGHDN and FVKESK. The CDR3 extends over 15 amino acids. The CDR3 nucleotides read TGTGTCAGCAGTCCCTGGACAGGAGCCAAAAACATTCAGTACTTC. This sequence encodes CVSSPWTGAKNIQYF. The variable domain in full, completed from reference TRBV14 and TRBJ2-4, reads EAGVTQFPSHSVIEKGQTVTLRCDPISGHDNLYWYRRVMGKEIKFLLHFVKESKQDESGMPNNRFLAERTGGTYSTLKVQPAELEDSGVYFCVSSPWTGAKNIQYFGAGTRLSVL.

This clonotype was observed many times. This rearrangement joins TRBV5-1 to TRBJ1-4, with 9 bases that match TRBD1. V shed 0 bases and J 4 bases; nucleotides not matched to a gene: 4. The germline CDR1 and CDR2 sequences are SGHRS and YFSETQ. This CDR3 comprises 16 residues. CDR3 protein: CASSLVQGAFNEKLFF. The CDR3 region has the DNA TGCGCCAGCAGCTTGGTACAGGGGGCATTTAATGAAAAACTGTTTTTT.

In this sample, this clonotype turned up many times. Mismatch with germline at one junction end may stem from a read error. The chain is built from TRBV4-3 and TRBJ1-2; TRBD1 matches 7 bases. The CDR3 consists of 17 residues. Germline CDR1 reads LGHNA; CDR2 reads YSLEER. The CDR3 nucleotides read TGTGCCAGCAGCCAAGAAGGAATTACAGGGGCTAACTATGGCTACACCTTC. Translating it yields CASSQEGITGANYGYTF.

This clonotype was found many times. This chain joins TRBV10-3 and TRBJ1-2, with D hard to call. Trimming took off 8 bases at V and 5 bases at J, with 6 bases between the two ends. The CDR3 is 10 amino acids. Germline-derived CDR1 and CDR2 are ENHRY and SYGVKD. The DNA of the CDR3 is TGTGCCATCGGGCAGTATGGCTACACCTTC. It codes for CAIGQYGYTF.

This chain connects TRBV28 to TRBJ1-5, with D perhaps matching TRBD1 (5 bases). Germline V CDR1 and CDR2: MDHEN, SYDVKM. The germline V and J ends were trimmed by 3 bases and 4 bases, with 13 bases remaining between them. CDR3 size: 15 residues. This CDR3 reads CASSFGGIENQPQHF. The CDR3 nucleotides read TGTGCCAGCAGTTTTGGGGGAATCGAGAATCAGCCCCAGCATTTT.

The chain couples TRBV6-6 to TRBJ2-1, with D unresolved. This CDR3 is built from 13 residues. V was trimmed by 0 bases and J by 4 bases, leaving 4 bases between them. The V gene's germline CDR1 is MNHNY and CDR2 SVGAGI (reference sequence). The CDR3 sequence: CASSYSRYNEQFF. CDR3 in DNA: TGTGCCAGCAGTTACTCCAGATACAATGAGCAGTTCTTC.

This clonotype was seen many times. CDR3 protein: CASSPGLSVSGNTIYF. CDR3 sequence (DNA): TGTGCCAGCAGCCCCGGATTATCGGTTTCAGGAAACACCATATATTTT. V gene TRBV12-3 or TRBV12-4 combines with J gene TRBJ1-3; unclear D gene. The CDR3 length is 16 residues. V lost 6 bases and J 4 bases, leaving 19 bases between the germline ends.

The chain recombines TRBV6-2 or TRBV6-3 with TRBJ1-2; tentative D call: TRBD1 (6 bases). V lost 2 bases and J 4 bases, leaving 20 bases between the germline ends. Per germline, CDR1 MNHEY and CDR2 SVGEGT. This CDR3 region has 17 residues. For the CDR3, the DNA is TGTGCCAGCAGTTACCTCTTGGGAGACAGGCTATCCTATGGCTACACCTTC. Residues: CASSYLLGDRLSYGYTF.

The sample holds many counts of this clonotype. The chain recombines TRBV29-1 with TRBJ2-7; D remains ambiguous. The CDR3 runs to 14 residues. Trimming removed 0 bases from V and 2 bases from J, with 11 bases in between. Germline assignment: CDR1 SQVTM and CDR2 ANQGSEA. The CDR3 sequence is CSVEDPDSAYEQYF. In DNA, the CDR3 is TGCAGCGTTGAAGATCCAGACTCCGCCTACGAGCAGTACTTC.

This clonotype was picked up many times. This sequence joins TRBV20-1 and TRBJ1-5; D remains unclear. This CDR3 contains 14 residues. CDR1 is DFQATT and CDR2 is SNEGSKA in the germline V gene (reference sequence). Trimming shortened V by 5 bases and J by 7 bases, and 18 bases separated the two germline ends. CDR3 in DNA: TGCAGTGCTTACTTAGCTGGTGGATCGCAGCCCCAGCATTTT. It is translated as CSAYLAGGSQPQHF.

In this sample, this clonotype turned up a few times. The chain employs TRBV7-2 and TRBJ2-3, with no clear D. Germline V gives CDR1 SGHTA, CDR2 FQGNSA. The CDR3 totals 12 residues. Trimming removed 6 bases from V and 3 bases from J, with 7 bases in between. DNA of the CDR3: TGTGCCAGCAGAGGTGTGACAGATACGCAGTATTTT. Translation: CASRGVTDTQYF.

This clonotype has a handful of counts. This chain joins TRBV27 and TRBJ1-1; D not resolved. The CDR3 has 13 amino acids. From germline, CDR1 is MNHEY and CDR2 SMNVEV (reference sequence). V gave up 7 bases and J gave up 5 bases, with 14 bases separating them. The chain's CDR3 is CASKVWGGTEAFF. CDR3 DNA: TGTGCCAGCAAGGTCTGGGGAGGAACTGAAGCTTTCTTT.

The chain employs TRBV12-3 or TRBV12-4 and TRBJ1-5; D not resolved. V lost 3 bases, J lost 7 bases, and 7 bases lay in between. The CDR3 extends over 12 amino acids. This CDR3 is CASSFPGQPQHF. The DNA of the CDR3 is TGTGCCAGCAGTTTCCCTGGCCAGCCCCAGCATTTT.

In this sample, this clonotype turned up a few times. The chain is built from TRBV28 and TRBJ2-7; D gene uncertain. Trimming shortened V by 3 bases and J by 3 bases, and 15 bases separated the two germline ends. This CDR3 has 15 amino acids. Germline V CDR1 and CDR2: MDHEN, SYDVKM. The CDR3 DNA reads TGTGCCAGCAGTTTTACAGCCTCGAAGAACTACGAGCAGTACTTC. It is translated as CASSFTASKNYEQYF.

The rearrangement uses TRBV6-5 and TRBJ1-2; TRBD1 might be the D (5 bases). The CDR3 totals 15 residues. Germline V CDR1 and CDR2: MNHEY, SVGAGI. V was cut by 3 bases and J by 2 bases, with 13 bases left in between. CDR3 nucleotides: TGTGCCAGCAGTTATTCCGGGGCCGGGAACTATGGCTACACCTTC. It translates to CASSYSGAGNYGYTF.

At least ten counts were recorded for this clonotype. This rearrangement joins TRBV7-9 to TRBJ2-3; D is possibly TRBD2 (7 bases). This CDR3 is 15 amino acids long. V gave up 2 bases and J gave up 1 base, with 10 bases separating them. CDR1 and CDR2 from the germline V gene are SEHNR and FQNEAQ (reference sequence). The CDR3 coding sequence is TGTGCCAGCAGCTTAAAAGGGGGGGGCACAGATACGCAGTATTTT. Translating gives CASSLKGGGTDTQYF.

This clonotype was observed at least ten times. The genes are TRBV9 and TRBJ1-1, with 7 bases identical to TRBD1. This CDR3 contains 13 residues. V was pared by 4 bases and J by 10 bases, with 10 bases of the junction left unmatched. Germline V lookup: CDR1 SGDLS, CDR2 YYNGEE. As DNA, the CDR3 is TGTGCCAGCAGCTGGACAGGAGACACATTAGCTTTCTTT. As protein: CASSWTGDTLAFF. The variable domain in full, with the rest retrieved from reference TRBV9 and TRBJ1-1, is DSGVTQTPKHLITATGQRVTLRCSPRSGDLSVYWYQQSLDQGLQFLIQYYNGEERAKGNILERFSAQQFPDLHSELNLSSLELGDSALYFCASSWTGDTLAFFGQGTRLTVV.

Notes on this clonotype: Just one base apart from a much larger clone, this may be a read error. V and J are TRBV12-3 or TRBV12-4 and TRBJ2-7; the match to TRBD1 covers 8 bases. Trimming took 11 bases from V and 7 from J; bases not matched to a gene: 7. The CDR3 length is 11 residues. The CDR3 region is CACQGAKEQYF. In DNA form, the CDR3 reads TGTGCCTGCCAGGGGGCTAAAGAGCAGTACTTC.

The table lists this clonotype with many counts. J is TRBJ2-3 and V is TRBV28; TRBD1 might be the D (6 bases). The CDR3 length is 15 residues. V gave up 4 bases and J gave up 0 bases, with 11 bases separating them. Germline V gene lookup returns CDR1 MDHEN and CDR2 SYDVKM. DNA of the CDR3: TGTGCCAGCAGTTCCGGGACAAGTAGCACAGATACGCAGTATTTT. Its protein product is CASSSGTSSTDTQYF. The full variable domain, completed using reference TRBV28 and TRBJ2-3, is DVKVTQSSRYLVKRTGEKVFLECVQDMDHENMFWYRQDPGLGLRLIYFSYDVKMKEKGDIPEGYSVSREKKERFSLILESASTNQTSMYLCASSSGTSSTDTQYFGPGTRLTVL.

The sample holds many counts of this clonotype. V usage is TRBV10-3 and J usage is TRBJ2-3; no clear D gene. Trimming took off 9 bases at V and 1 base at J, with 5 bases between the two ends. CDR3 length: 11 residues. Germline loops: CDR1 ENHRY, CDR2 SYGVKD. The chain's CDR3 is CAIAGTDTQYF. Written as DNA, the CDR3 is TGTGCCATAGCCGGCACAGATACGCAGTATTTT.